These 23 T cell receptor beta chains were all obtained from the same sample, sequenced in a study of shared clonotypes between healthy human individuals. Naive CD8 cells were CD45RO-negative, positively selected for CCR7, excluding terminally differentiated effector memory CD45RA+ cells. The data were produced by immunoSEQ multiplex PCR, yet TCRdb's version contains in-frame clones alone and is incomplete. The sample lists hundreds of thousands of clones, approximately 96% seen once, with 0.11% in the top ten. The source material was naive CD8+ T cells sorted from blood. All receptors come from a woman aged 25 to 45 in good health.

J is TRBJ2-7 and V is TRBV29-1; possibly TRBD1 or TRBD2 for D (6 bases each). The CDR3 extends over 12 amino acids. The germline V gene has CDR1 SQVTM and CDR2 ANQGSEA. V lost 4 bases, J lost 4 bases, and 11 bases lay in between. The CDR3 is CSVASGAYEQYF. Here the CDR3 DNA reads TGCAGCGTTGCGTCGGGGGCGTACGAGCAGTACTTC.

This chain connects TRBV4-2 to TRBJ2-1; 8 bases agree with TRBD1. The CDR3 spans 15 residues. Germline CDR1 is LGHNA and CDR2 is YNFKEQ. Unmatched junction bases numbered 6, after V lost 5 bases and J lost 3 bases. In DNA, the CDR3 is TGTGCCAGCAGCGGCCGGGACAGGCGCTACAATGAGCAGTTCTTC. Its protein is CASSGRDRRYNEQFF.

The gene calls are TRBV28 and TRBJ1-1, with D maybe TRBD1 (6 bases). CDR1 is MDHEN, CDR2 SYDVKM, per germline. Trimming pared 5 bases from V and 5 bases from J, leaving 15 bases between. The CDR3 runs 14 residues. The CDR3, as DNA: TGTGCCAGCAGTCGCACAGGGTCTGATACTGAAGCTTTCTTT. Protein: CASSRTGSDTEAFF.

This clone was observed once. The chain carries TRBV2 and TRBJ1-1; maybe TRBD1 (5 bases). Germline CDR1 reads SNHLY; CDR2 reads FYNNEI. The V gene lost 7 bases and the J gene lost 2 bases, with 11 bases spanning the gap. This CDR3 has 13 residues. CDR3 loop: CASTEWDNTEAFF. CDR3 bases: TGTGCCAGCACCGAGTGGGACAACACTGAAGCTTTCTTT.

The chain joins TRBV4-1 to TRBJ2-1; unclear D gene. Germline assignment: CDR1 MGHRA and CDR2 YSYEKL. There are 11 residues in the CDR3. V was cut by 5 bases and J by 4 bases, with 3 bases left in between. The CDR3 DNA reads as TGCGCCAGCAGCACTTACAATGAGCAGTTCTTC. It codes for CASSTYNEQFF.

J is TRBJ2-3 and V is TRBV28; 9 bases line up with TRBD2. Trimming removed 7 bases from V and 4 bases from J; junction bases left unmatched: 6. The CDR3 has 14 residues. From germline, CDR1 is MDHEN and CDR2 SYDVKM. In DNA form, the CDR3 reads TGTGCCAGCAAGGTAGCGGGAGAGTCAGATACGCAGTATTTT. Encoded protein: CASKVAGESDTQYF.

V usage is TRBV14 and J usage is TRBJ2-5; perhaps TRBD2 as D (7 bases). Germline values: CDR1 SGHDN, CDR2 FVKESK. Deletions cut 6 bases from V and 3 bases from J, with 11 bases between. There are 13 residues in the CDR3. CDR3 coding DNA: TGTGCCAGCAGGGGGGCGGGGGAAGAGACCCAGTACTTC. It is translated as CASRGAGEETQYF.

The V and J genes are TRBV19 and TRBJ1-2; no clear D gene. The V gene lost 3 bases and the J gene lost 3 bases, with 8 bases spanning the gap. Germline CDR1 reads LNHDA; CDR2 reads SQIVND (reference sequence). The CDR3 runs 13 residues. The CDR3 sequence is CASSIGPYYGYTF. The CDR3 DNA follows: TGTGCCAGTAGTATTGGGCCCTACTATGGCTACACCTTC.

CDR3 in amino acids: CASSLRTDYEQYF. CDR3 in DNA: TGTGCCAGCAGTTTAAGGACAGACTACGAGCAGTACTTC. The chain carries TRBV27 and TRBJ2-5; TRBD1 might be the D (6 bases). The J call may not be correct, given that the DNA end is closer to TRBJ2-7. The V gene's germline CDR1 is MNHEY and CDR2 SMNVEV (reference sequence). There are 13 residues in the CDR3.

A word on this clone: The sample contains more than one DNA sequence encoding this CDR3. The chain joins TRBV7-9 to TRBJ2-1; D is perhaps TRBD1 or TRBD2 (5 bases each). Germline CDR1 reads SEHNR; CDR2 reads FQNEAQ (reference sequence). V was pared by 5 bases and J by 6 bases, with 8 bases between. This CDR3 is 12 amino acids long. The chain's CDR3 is CASSRGTNEQFF. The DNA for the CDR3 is TGTGCCAGCAGCCGAGGGACCAATGAGCAGTTCTTC.

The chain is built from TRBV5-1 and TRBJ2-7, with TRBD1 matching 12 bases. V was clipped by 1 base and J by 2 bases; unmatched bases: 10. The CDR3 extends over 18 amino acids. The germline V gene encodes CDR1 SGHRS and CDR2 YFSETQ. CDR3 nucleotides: TGCGCCAGCAGCTTGAAGGGACAGGGGGCAATTCGGACCTACGAGCAGTACTTC. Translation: CASSLKGQGAIRTYEQYF.

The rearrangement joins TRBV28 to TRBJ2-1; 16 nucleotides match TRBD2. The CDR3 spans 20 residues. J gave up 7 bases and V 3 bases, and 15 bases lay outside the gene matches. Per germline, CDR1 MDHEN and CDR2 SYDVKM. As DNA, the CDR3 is TGTGCCAGCAGTTTTGGTTGGGCCGGGACTAGCGGGAGGGCCGGTAATGAGCAGTTCTTC. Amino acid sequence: CASSFGWAGTSGRAGNEQFF.

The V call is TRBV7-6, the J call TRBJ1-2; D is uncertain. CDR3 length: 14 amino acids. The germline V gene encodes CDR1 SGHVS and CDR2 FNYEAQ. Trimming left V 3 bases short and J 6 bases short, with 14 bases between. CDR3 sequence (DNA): TGTGCCAGCAGCTTGGGCCGGAATTCGGATGGCTACACCTTC. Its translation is CASSLGRNSDGYTF.

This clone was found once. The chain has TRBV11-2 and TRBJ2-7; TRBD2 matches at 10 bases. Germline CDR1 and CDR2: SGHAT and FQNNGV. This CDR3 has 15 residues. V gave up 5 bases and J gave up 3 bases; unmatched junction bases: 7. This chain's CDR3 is CASSPGWTSGYEQYF. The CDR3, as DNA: TGTGCCAGCAGCCCCGGCTGGACTAGCGGCTACGAGCAGTACTTC.

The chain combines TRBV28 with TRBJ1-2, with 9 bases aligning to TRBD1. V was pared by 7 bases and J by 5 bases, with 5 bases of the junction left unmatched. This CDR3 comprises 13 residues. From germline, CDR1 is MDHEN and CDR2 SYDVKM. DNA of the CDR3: TGTGCCAGCACAGGGACAGGGCGGTATGGCTACACCTTC. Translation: CASTGTGRYGYTF.

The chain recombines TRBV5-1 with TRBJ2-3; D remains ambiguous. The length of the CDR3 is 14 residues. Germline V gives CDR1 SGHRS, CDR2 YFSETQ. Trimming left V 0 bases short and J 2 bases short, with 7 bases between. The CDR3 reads CASSLGRNTDTQYF. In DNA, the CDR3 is TGCGCCAGCAGCTTGGGCAGAAACACAGATACGCAGTATTTT.

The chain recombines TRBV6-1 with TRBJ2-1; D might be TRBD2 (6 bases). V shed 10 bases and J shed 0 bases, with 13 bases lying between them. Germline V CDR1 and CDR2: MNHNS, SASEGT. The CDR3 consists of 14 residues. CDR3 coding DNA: TGTGCCACCCCGGGAGTCAGCTCCTACAATGAGCAGTTCTTC. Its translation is CATPGVSSYNEQFF.

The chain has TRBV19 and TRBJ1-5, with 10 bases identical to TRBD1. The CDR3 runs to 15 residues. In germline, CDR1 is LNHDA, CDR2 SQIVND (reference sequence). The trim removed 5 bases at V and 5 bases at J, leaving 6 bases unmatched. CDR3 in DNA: TGTGCCAGTAGTTCCCCGGGACAGGGGTATCAGCCCCAGCATTTT. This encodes CASSSPGQGYQPQHF.

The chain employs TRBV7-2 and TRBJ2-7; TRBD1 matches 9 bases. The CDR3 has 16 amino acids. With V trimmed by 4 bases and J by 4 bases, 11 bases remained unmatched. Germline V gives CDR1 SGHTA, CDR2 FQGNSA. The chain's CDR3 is CASSSTPGQGLYEQYF. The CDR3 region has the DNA TGTGCCAGCAGCTCCACCCCGGGACAGGGTCTTTACGAGCAGTACTTC. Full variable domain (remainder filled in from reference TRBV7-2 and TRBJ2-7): GAGVSQSPSNKVTEKGKDVELRCDPISGHTALYWYRQSLGQGLEFLIYFQGNSAPDKSGLPSDRFSAERTGGSVSTLTIQRTQQEDSAVYLCASSSTPGQGLYEQYFGPGTRLTVT.

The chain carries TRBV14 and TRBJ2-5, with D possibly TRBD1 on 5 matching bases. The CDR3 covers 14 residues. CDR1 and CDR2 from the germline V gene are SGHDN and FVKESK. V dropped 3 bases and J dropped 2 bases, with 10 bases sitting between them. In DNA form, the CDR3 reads TGTGCCAGCAGCCACCCGGCAGGGCAAGAGACCCAGTACTTC. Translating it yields CASSHPAGQETQYF.

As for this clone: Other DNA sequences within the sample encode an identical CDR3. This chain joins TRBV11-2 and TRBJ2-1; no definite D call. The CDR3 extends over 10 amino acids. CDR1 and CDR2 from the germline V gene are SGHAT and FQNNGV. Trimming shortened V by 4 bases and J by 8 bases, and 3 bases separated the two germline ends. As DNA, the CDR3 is TGTGCCAGCAGCTCAGATGAGCAGTTCTTC. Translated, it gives CASSSDEQFF.

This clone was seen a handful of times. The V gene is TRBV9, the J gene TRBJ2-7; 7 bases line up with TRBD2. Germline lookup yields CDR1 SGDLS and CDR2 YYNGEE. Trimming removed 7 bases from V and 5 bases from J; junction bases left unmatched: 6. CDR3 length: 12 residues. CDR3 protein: CASSGTTHEQYF. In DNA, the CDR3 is TGTGCCAGCTCCGGGACTACGCACGAGCAGTACTTC.

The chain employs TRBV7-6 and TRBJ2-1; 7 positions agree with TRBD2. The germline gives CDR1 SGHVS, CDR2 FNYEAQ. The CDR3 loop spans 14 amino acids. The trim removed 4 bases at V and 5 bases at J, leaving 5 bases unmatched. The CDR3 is CASSWSGINNEQFF. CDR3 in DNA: TGTGCCAGCAGCTGGAGCGGGATAAACAATGAGCAGTTCTTC.